This T cell receptor beta chain comes out of a study of post-analysis software for immune sequencing data. Study as a whole: Relapsing-remitting, secondary progressive and progressive-relapsing courses of multiple sclerosis were included. Study results and limitations: F-measure co-clustering was strong for batch-matched samples. When patients were compared with controls, five TRBV segments were more frequent, TRBV5-6, TRBV5-1 and TRBV20-1 among them. Among multiple sclerosis patients, normalized Chao1 diversity was significantly below that of controls.

Of note for this clonotype: The antigen is not known. A much more abundant neighbour one base away suggests this may be a read error. The conserved closing phenylalanine or tryptophan is absent in this CDR3, likely reflecting a read error.

Unique molecular identifiers were present in the TCR beta cDNA libraries. Input populations of roughly 0.95 to 10 million T cells gave rise to 500,000 or so cDNA molecules. TCRdb passed the PCR reads through MiXCR, listing each CDR3 protein once. The sample contains around 200,000 distinct CDR3 sequences, 29% of which appear only once. Per the germline V gene, CDR1 is SQVTM and CDR2 is ANQGSEA. The CDR3 covers 12 residues. The chain uses TRBV29-1 and TRBJ2-4; D remains ambiguous. The J call is uncertain, as TRBJ2-7 better fits the DNA end. Sequenced: blood. The receptor comes from a girl aged 2 to 17 with multiple sclerosis. The CDR3 sequence: CSVGTAYYEQYL. Written as DNA, the CDR3 is TGCAGCGTAGGAACAGCCTACTACGAGCAGTACCTC.